A selection of T cell receptor beta chains follows, all from one sample in a study of cytotoxic CD8 clonotypes in ibrutinib-treated CLL. Clones were read by immunoSEQ multiplex PCR, and TCRdb kept only the in-frame ones, dropping some. The sample yields 300,000 or so clones, over 55% seen once. Sequenced here: PBMCs, sampled after 36 months of ibrutinib treatment. All receptors come from a human donor with chronic lymphocytic leukemia. CDR3s include the opening cysteine and the closing phenylalanine or tryptophan.

v_gene: TRBV27; CDR3aa: CASRGGLAGTYEQYF
v_gene: TRBV9; CDR3aa: CASSVSGNSPLHF
v_gene: TRBV18; CDR3aa: CASSPRQVVNTGELFF
v_gene: TRBV19; CDR3aa: CASSLGQGMDSPLHF
v_gene: TRBV6-6; CDR3aa: CASMVDTTDTQYF
v_gene: TRBV11-3; CDR3aa: CASSVAPGQNTGELFF
v_gene: TRBV4-3; CDR3aa: CASSQDGGAGTDTQYF
v_gene: TRBV18; CDR3aa: CASSPARSDYGYTF
v_gene: TRBV7-9; CDR3aa: CASSLGLAEYNEQFF
v_gene: TRBV7-6; CDR3aa: CASSLAGDNQPQHF
v_gene: TRBV5-5; CDR3aa: CASSLGQGRTEQYF
v_gene: TRBV4-1; CDR3aa: CASSQLTSGGALGEQYF
v_gene: TRBV5-1; CDR3aa: CASSLAGLNEQFF
v_gene: TRBV7-6; CDR3aa: CASSLEWGHTHTQYF
v_gene: TRBV10-3; CDR3aa: CAISEQGGGGQETQYF
v_gene: TRBV7-2; CDR3aa: CASSPGGATDTQYF
v_gene: TRBV9; CDR3aa: CASSVTSSGNTIYF
v_gene: TRBV27; CDR3aa: CASSLSAGGPAGELFF
v_gene: TRBV10-3; CDR3aa: CAIRDPTGGLGEQYF
v_gene: TRBV5-1; CDR3aa: CASSLGGVGTEAFF
v_gene: TRBV7-2; CDR3aa: CASSLDRNPNEQFF
v_gene: TRBV7-8; CDR3aa: CASSKISSYNEQFF
v_gene: TRBV7-9; CDR3aa: CASSLEEVYNEQFF
v_gene: TRBV6-1; CDR3aa: CASEQDGFSYEQYF
v_gene: TRBV11-3; CDR3aa: CASSLYSGGNNEQFF
v_gene: TRBV19; CDR3aa: CASSIGGHYEQYF